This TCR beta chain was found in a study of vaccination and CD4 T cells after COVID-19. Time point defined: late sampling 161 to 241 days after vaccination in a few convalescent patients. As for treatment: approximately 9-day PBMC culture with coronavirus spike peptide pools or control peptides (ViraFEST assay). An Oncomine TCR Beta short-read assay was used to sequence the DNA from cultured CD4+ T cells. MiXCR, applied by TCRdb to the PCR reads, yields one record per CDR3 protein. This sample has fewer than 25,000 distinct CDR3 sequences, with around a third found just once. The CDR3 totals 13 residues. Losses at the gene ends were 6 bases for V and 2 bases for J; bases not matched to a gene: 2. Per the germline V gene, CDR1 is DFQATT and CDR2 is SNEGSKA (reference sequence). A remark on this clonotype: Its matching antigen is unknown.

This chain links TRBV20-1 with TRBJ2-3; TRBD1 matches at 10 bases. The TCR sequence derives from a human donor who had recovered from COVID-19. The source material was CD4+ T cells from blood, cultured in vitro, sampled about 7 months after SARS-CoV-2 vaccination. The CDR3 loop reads CSAGTGDTDTQYF. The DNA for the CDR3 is TGCAGTGCCGGGACAGGGGACACAGATACGCAGTATTTT.